This T cell receptor (beta chain) is drawn from a study of identical twins (dated by TCRdb to about 2016). In the study overall: To test whether fetal clonotypes persist, this study deep-sequenced TCR alpha and beta repertoires from monozygotic twins, from unrelated adults of various ages, and from cord blood. To rule out contamination, replicate twin experiments were performed at different times with different library preparation protocols.

The paper as a whole reports these results and caveats: Out-of-frame TCR alpha sequences shared between twins showed an excess of low generation-probability sequences compared with coincidental sharing between unrelated individuals. In beta out-of-frame sequences, excess twin sharing was weaker, because having fewer shared sequences lowered the signal-to-noise ratio. Invariant T cells such as MAIT and iNKT could partly confound zero-insertion analyses, although diverse VJ usage argued against such confounding for most clonotypes. Out-of-frame TCR alpha sharing in monozygotic twins was systematically underestimated by recombination models, whereas sharing between unrelated individuals was in agreement with the recombination models. Conclusions relied on cross-sectional statistical analysis, since the same donors could not be followed over many years. Fewer insertions were carried by abundant cord blood beta clonotypes; a weaker similar trend was observed in young adult naive repertoires, while no such trend was observed in memory repertoires.

Only healthy Caucasian donors were included. V drops 2 bases and J drops 7 bases, leaving 12 bases in between. The CDR3, from cysteine to phenylalanine, totals 14 residues. This entry keeps only the CDR3 DNA: 42 bases, framed from base 1. The germline V gene supplies CDR1 MNHNS and CDR2 SASEGT. The receptor library was made with 5' RACE. The sequencing machine was an Illumina HiSeq 2000. Template switching introduced a universal primer binding site; the final cDNA contained a unique molecular identifier, enabling accurate counting of TCR cDNA molecules. First-strand cDNA for TCR alpha and beta chains was synthesized from specific primers in the conserved constant-segment region. To control for contamination, every cDNA library carried two barcodes: a SMART-Mk sample barcode plus Illumina barcodes. TruSeq adapter sequences, together with Illumina sample barcodes, were added in two successive PCR steps. Sequencing of the TCR alpha and beta cDNA libraries was done on the Illumina HiSeq platform using custom primers. For the original study's pipeline: Unique molecular identifiers were extracted from raw reads with MiGEC, and CDR3 positions were determined with MiXCR. Recombination models were inferred per individual with the repgenHMM and IGoR tools using an EM algorithm. The tcR package in R was used for shared clonotype analysis, with sharing normalized by the product of cloneset sizes. To study raw recombination without the effects of thymic and clonal selection, out-of-frame nonproductive sequences were analyzed. The public reads were quality trimmed at Q25 with fastp and then assembled into clones with MiXCR by TCRdb, keeping productive beta chains. For every CDR3 protein sequence, its rows merge into one entry that carries the most common genes and DNA. The V and J calls and clone size are TCRdb's, not the authors'. A total of 1.5 million to 2 million distinct CDR3 sequences appear in this sample, under 35% of them only once. In total, the top ten clones hold about 0.3% of the sample.

Comments on this clonotype: Its cognate antigen has yet to be identified. Per-base qualities were not stored, and no clone one base away is much larger.

The sequence came from a newborn girl in good health. Sequencing was performed on cord blood. The V and J genes are TRBV6-1 and TRBJ1-5, and perhaps TRBD1 as D gene, on 6 matching bases. CDR3 reads: CASSETGTRQPQHF. Here is the DNA: TGTGCCAGCAGTGAAACAGGGACACGGCAGCCCCAGCATTTT.